This T cell receptor beta chain is drawn from a study of blood T cell repertoires in COVID-19. Study as a whole: Whether acute or convalescent, the COVID-19 samples came from the United States, Italy and Spain. From T cells, B-cell-depleted T cells, or PBMCs came the material, which was cDNA or gDNA.

A Seattle source enrolled patients during active infection and followed them longitudinally. This clone was recorded a few times. The authors' processing: From reference gene primer amplification, estimates of nucleated cell counts were derived. Clones were sequenced by immunoSEQ multiplex PCR, and TCRdb holds only the in-frame ones, with some missing. D and trimming were read from the DNA, whereas the V and J calls and clone size are those reported in that table. This table has approximately 250,000 clones, about 87% appearing once. This CDR3 has 16 residues. CDR1 MNHEY and CDR2 SVGEGT come from the germline V gene. The germline V and J ends were trimmed by 4 bases and 1 base, with 16 bases remaining between them.

This sequence was found in a woman in her fifties or sixties with COVID-19, enrolled during active disease. Sequencing used peripheral blood. This rearrangement joins TRBV6-2 or TRBV6-3 to TRBJ1-1; possibly TRBD1 for D (5 bases). The CDR3 loop reads CASSSPRGGANTEAFF. The CDR3 DNA follows: TGTGCCAGCAGTTCCCCGCGGGGAGGGGCGAACACTGAAGCTTTCTTT.